This T cell receptor (beta chain) was sequenced in a study of cytomegalovirus exposure and HLA in healthy donors. Notes on the study in general: The authors listed around 150 TCR beta chains as cytomegalovirus-associated. The authors later found TCR association rates varying by HLA locus, with DRB1 most and HLA-C fewest. No immune exposure information besides CMV serostatus was available.

The trim removed 0 bases at V and 4 bases at J, leaving 10 bases unmatched. Germline CDR1 is SGHRS and CDR2 is YFSETQ. This CDR3 contains 18 residues. This clone turned up a few times. Antigen: not known. 60 Vbeta and 13 Jbeta primers were used in PCR. Generated by immunoSEQ multiplex PCR, the TCRdb table keeps only in-frame clones and is missing some. The table includes approximately 120,000 clones, 73% detected once. This chain links TRBV5-1 with TRBJ1-1; TRBD1 aligns across 12 bases. Sequencing was carried out using PBMCs. This receptor was identified in a man aged 55 to 70 in good health and CMV-seropositive. The CDR3 sequence: CASSLGDRGLPVGTEAFF. CDR3 DNA sequence: TGCGCCAGCAGCTTGGGGGACAGGGGGCTACCAGTAGGCACTGAAGCTTTCTTT.